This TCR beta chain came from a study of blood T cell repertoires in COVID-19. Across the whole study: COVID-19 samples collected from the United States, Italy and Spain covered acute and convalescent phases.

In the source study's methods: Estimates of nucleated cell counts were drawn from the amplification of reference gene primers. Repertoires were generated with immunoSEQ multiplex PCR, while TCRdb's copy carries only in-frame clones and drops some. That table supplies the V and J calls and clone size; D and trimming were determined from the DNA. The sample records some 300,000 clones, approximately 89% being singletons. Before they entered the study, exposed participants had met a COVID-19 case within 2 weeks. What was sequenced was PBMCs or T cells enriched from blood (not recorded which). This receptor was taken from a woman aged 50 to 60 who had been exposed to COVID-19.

The CDR3 loop is CASSVAGTDLYNSPLHF. CDR3 nucleotides: TGTGCCAGCAGCGTAGCCGGGACAGACCTTTATAATTCACCCCTCCACTTT. The V gene is TRBV9, the J gene TRBJ1-6; the match to TRBD1 covers 7 bases. The V gene's germline CDR1 is SGDLS and CDR2 YYNGEE. Trimming at V came to 0 bases and at J to 4 bases, leaving 7 bases not matched to a gene. The CDR3 has 17 residues.